This entry lists 10 T cell receptor beta chains sequenced from one sample in a study of T cell repertoires in cytomegalovirus infection. TCRdb reprocessed the reads with MiXCR, giving one entry per CDR3 protein. The sample carries hundreds of thousands of distinct CDR3 sequences, about a sixth recorded once. The sequencing input was PBMCs. The receptor source for this set is a human donor in good health (CMV status not recorded). Some clones in this sample may be carry-over from other donors' samples.

In its sample, this clonotype was seen a few times. The chain joins TRBV4-1 to TRBJ1-3, with D perhaps matching TRBD1 (6 bases). Trimming cost V 2 bases and J 6 bases, with 11 bases left between them. The CDR3 length is 14 residues. Germline V CDR1 and CDR2: MGHRA, YSYEKL. CDR3 amino acids: CASSQTGKENTIYF. The CDR3 DNA sequence: TGCGCCAGCAGCCAAACAGGGAAAGAAAACACCATATATTTT.

The sample holds many counts of this clonotype. V is TRBV7-2 and J is TRBJ2-7; D is ambiguous. The CDR3 is 15 amino acids. Trimming removed 7 bases at V and 6 bases at J, with 22 bases between. Germline CDR1 reads SGHTA; CDR2 reads FQGNSA. The CDR3 nucleotides read TGTGCCAGCACCACGGGTGGCCCTTTCCTAGGCGAGCAGTACTTC. It specifies CASTTGGPFLGEQYF.

The V gene is TRBV6-5, the J gene TRBJ1-2; weak D call: TRBD1 (5 bases). There are 14 residues in the CDR3. V gave up 5 bases and J gave up 2 bases, with 12 bases separating them. Germline CDR1 and CDR2: MNHEY and SVGAGI. The CDR3 coding sequence is TGTGCCAGCAGTGGGGGGGGGGGGAACTATGGCTACACCTTC. As protein: CASSGGGGNYGYTF.

This clonotype has a single count. This rearrangement joins TRBV5-1 to TRBJ1-2, with no clear D. V was trimmed by 4 bases and J by 1 base, leaving 8 bases between them. The germline V gene has CDR1 SGHRS and CDR2 YFSETQ. The CDR3 consists of 13 residues. CDR3 loop: CASSLDDNYGYTF. In DNA, the CDR3 is TGCGCCAGCAGCCTCGACGATAACTATGGCTACACCTTC.

The V gene is TRBV2, the J gene TRBJ1-1, with 7 bases fitting TRBD1. V gave up 10 bases and J gave up 0 bases; unmatched junction bases: 5. This CDR3 region has 13 residues. Germline-derived CDR1 and CDR2 are SNHLY and FYNNEI. The CDR3 sequence is CANSGGLNTEAFF. The DNA of the CDR3 is TGTGCCAACTCAGGGGGGCTGAACACTGAAGCTTTCTTT. Full variable domain (outside the CDR3, taken from reference TRBV2 and TRBJ1-1): EPEVTQTPSHQVTQMGQEVILRCVPISNHLYFYWYRQILGQKVEFLVSFYNNEISEKSEIFDDQFSVERPDGSNFTLKIRSTKLEDSAMYFCANSGGLNTEAFFGQGTRLTVV.

The chain couples TRBV6-6 to TRBJ2-6; D is perhaps TRBD1 or TRBD2 (6 bases each). The germline gives CDR1 MNHNY, CDR2 SVGAGI (reference sequence). V lost 5 bases, J lost 4 bases, and 9 bases lay in between. This CDR3 region has 14 residues. Written as DNA, the CDR3 is TGTGCCAGCAGTGGGGGGCAGGGGGCCAACGTCCTGACTTTC. This codes for CASSGGQGANVLTF.

The chain links TRBV12-3 or TRBV12-4 to TRBJ1-6; D might be TRBD1 (5 bases). CDR3 length: 13 residues. The V and J ends lost 3 bases and 9 bases respectively, with 9 bases between them. CDR3 protein: CASSLVGGSPLHF. The CDR3 DNA reads as TGTGCCAGCAGTTTGGTTGGGGGTTCACCCCTCCACTTT.

This clonotype was found many times. The V and J genes are TRBV11-3 and TRBJ2-7, with D perhaps matching TRBD1 (5 bases). Germline CDR1 reads SGHNT; CDR2 reads YENEEA. The CDR3 length is 14 residues. With 1 base removed from V and 6 bases from J, the gap between germline ends came to 13 bases. The CDR3 DNA is TGTGCCAGCAGCTTAGCATCAGGGTCCGGCGAGCAGTACTTC. This gives the protein CASSLASGSGEQYF.

The rearrangement uses TRBV10-3 and TRBJ1-2; D may be TRBD1 (6 bases). The V gene lost 4 bases and the J gene lost 6 bases, with 18 bases spanning the gap. Germline-derived CDR1 and CDR2 are ENHRY and SYGVKD. This CDR3 spans 15 amino acids. The CDR3 region is CAISGIEQGTNGYTF. As DNA, the CDR3 is TGTGCCATCAGTGGTATTGAACAGGGAACTAATGGCTACACCTTC.

J is TRBJ2-3 and V is TRBV27; D gene uncertain. Germline-derived CDR1 and CDR2 are MNHEY and SMNVEV (reference sequence). There are 13 residues in the CDR3. Deletions cut 3 bases from V and 2 bases from J, with 6 bases between. The CDR3 coding sequence is TGTGCCAGCAGTTTCTCGTACACAGATACGCAGTATTTT. It encodes CASSFSYTDTQYF.